This T cell receptor beta chain was profiled in a study of blood T cell repertoires in COVID-19. Overall study: T cells, B-cell-depleted T cells, or PBMCs provided the cDNA or gDNA that served as material.

Assay used: immunoSEQ multiplex PCR; TCRdb lists only in-frame clones, some missing. The table shows about 150,000 clones, with around 84% occurring only once. The source of this sequence is a man in his forties or fifties who had recovered from COVID-19. Sequences were obtained from PBMCs or T cells enriched from blood (not recorded which).

The CDR3 sequence is CASSPGQGAFYEQYF. CDR3 in DNA: TGTGCCAGCAGTCCGGGACAGGGGGCGTTCTACGAGCAGTACTTC. The gene calls are TRBV3-1 (or the pseudogene TRBV3-2) and TRBJ2-7; 12 bases line up with TRBD1. The CDR3 is 15 amino acids. Germline V gives CDR1 LGHDT, CDR2 YNNKEL (reference sequence). V shed 6 bases and J 3 bases; nucleotides not matched to a gene: 6.